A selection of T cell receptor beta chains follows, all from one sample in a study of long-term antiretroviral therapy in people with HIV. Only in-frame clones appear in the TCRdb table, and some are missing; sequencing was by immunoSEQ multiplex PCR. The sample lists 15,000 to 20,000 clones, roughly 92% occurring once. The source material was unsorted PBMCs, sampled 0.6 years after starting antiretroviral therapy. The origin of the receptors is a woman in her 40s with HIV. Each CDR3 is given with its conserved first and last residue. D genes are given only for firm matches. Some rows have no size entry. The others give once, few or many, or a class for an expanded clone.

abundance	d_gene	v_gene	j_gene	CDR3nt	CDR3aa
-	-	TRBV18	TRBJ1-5	TGTGCCAGCTCACCAATCGGACTGGACAATCAGCCCCAGCATTTT	CASSPIGLDNQPQHF
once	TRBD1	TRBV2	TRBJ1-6	TGTGCCAGCAGTGTGACAGGGGGCATGGGCTCACCCCTCCACTTT	CASSVTGGMGSPLHF
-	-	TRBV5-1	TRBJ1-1	TGCGCCAGCAGCTTGCAGGATCTTGACACTGAAGCTTTCTTT	CASSLQDLDTEAFF
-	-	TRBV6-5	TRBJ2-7	TGTGCCAGCAGTTCCGCCCAGGGGACTTACGAGCAGTACTTC	CASSSAQGTYEQYF
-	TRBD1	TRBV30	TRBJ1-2	TGTGCCTGGAGTTCCGGCCCGGGACAGTTCTACTATGGCTACACCTTC	CAWSSGPGQFYYGYTF
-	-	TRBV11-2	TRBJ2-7	TGTGCCAGCAGCTTTAAGGGATACGACTACGAGCAGTACTTC	CASSFKGYDYEQYF
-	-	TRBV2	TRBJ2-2	TGTGCCAGCAGTGAAGACACCGGGGAGCTGTTTTTT	CASSEDTGELFF
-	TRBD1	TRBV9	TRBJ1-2	TGTGCCAGCAGCGCGACAGGGGGCGCCCGAGGGGGCTATGGCTACACCTTC	CASSATGGARGGYGYTF
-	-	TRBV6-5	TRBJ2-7	TGTGCCAGCAGTTACTCGCACAGCTCCTACGAGCAGTACTTC	CASSYSHSSYEQYF
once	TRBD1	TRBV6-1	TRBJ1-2	TGTGCCAGCAGCCAGGGACCCGGACAGGAGCGGGACTACACCTTC	CASSQGPGQERDYTF
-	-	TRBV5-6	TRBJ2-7	TGTGCCAGCAGCTTGGTAGGGGTTCCCTACGAGCAGTACTTC	CASSLVGVPYEQYF
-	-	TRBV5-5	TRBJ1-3	TGTGCCAGCAGCTTGGAGGGAAACACCATATATTTT	CASSLEGNTIYF
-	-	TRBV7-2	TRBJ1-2	TGTGCCAGCAGCTTAACCGTCCCTCGGCAGGGTTATGACTATGGCTACACCTTC	CASSLTVPRQGYDYGYTF
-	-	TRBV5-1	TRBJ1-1	TGCGCCAGCAGCCCCGTTTCGGGGAACACTGAAGCTTTCTTT	CASSPVSGNTEAFF
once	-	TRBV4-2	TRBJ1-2	TGTGCCAGCAGCCAAGAACGAATGCAGGGTGGCTACACCTTC	CASSQERMQGGYTF
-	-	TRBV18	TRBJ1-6	TGTGCCAGCTCACTCGCTCCCGGTCAGGGCGGCAATTCACCCCTCCACTTT	CASSLAPGQGGNSPLHF
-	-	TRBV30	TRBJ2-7	TGTGCCTCTACGGGGCCCCTCGCACGCGAGCAGTACTTC	CASTGPLAREQYF
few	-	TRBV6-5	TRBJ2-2	TGTGCCAGCAGTTACTCGACGGCCCCGTGGACCGGGGAGCTGTTTTTT	CASSYSTAPWTGELFF
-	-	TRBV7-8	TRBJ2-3	TGTGCCAGCAGCCGTACAGAAAAGAGCACAGATACGCAGTATTTT	CASSRTEKSTDTQYF
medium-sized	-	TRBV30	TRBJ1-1	TGTGCCTGGACGGAGAGTTTACCGAACACTGAAGCTTTCTTT	CAWTESLPNTEAFF
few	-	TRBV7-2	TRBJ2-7	TGTGCCAGCAGCCGGGGACAAGTCTACGAGCAGTACTTC	CASSRGQVYEQYF
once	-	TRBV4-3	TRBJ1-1	TGCGCCAGCAGCCAAGGGGGGGTGGGTGAAGCTTTCTTT	CASSQGGVGEAFF
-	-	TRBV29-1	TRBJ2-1	TGCAGCGTTCCCGGGAAGAGCTCCTACAATGAGCAGTTCTTC	CSVPGKSSYNEQFF
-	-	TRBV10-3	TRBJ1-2	TGTGCCATCAGTGAAGGCGGAGGTGACTATGGCTACACCTTC	CAISEGGGDYGYTF
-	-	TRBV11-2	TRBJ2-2	TGTGCCAGCAGCCTTACACTCACCGGGGAGCTGTTTTTT	CASSLTLTGELFF
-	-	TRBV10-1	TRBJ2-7	TGCGCCAGCAGTGAGGGAGTCTACGAGCAGTACTTC	CASSEGVYEQYF
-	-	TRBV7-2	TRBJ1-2	TGTGCCAGCAGCGTCGCTGGAGACAAGGCCCGAGGCTACACCTTC	CASSVAGDKARGYTF
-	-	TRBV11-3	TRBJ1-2	TGTGCCAGCAGCTTCCGGGACTATGGCTACACCTTC	CASSFRDYGYTF
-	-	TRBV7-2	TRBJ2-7	TGTGCCAGCAGCGCCTACAAGGAGAAGTACTACGAGCAGTACTTC	CASSAYKEKYYEQYF
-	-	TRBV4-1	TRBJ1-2	TGCGCCAGCAGCCAAGGGGACCGGGCTAACTATGGCTACACCTTC	CASSQGDRANYGYTF
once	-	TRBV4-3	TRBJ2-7	TGCGCCAGCAGCCAGGAGATGGGGGCGCCATACGAGCAGTACTTC	CASSQEMGAPYEQYF